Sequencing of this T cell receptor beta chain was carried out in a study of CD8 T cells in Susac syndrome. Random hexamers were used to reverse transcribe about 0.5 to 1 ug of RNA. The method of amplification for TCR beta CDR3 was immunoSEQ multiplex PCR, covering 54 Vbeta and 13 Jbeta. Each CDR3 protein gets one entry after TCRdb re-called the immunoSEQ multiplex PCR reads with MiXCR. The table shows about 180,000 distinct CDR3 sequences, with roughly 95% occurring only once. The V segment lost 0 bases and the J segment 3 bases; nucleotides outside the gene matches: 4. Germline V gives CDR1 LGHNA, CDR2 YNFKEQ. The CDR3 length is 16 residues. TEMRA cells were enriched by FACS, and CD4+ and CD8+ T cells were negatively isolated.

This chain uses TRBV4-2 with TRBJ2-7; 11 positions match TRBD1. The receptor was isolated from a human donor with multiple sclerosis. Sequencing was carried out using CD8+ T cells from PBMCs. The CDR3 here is CASSQEVGTGGYEQYF. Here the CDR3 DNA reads TGTGCCAGCAGCCAAGAAGTAGGGACAGGGGGCTACGAGCAGTACTTC.